This T cell receptor beta chain was captured by sequencing in a study of CD8+CD57+ T cells in acquired aplastic anemia. Study summary: In CD4+ cells, healthy donors produced an average of roughly 11 million reads.

Profiling that covered TCR beta VDJ and CDR3 relied on genomic DNA as its template. TCRdb ran MiXCR on the reads and lists one entry per CDR3 protein. Here the sample spans 100,000 to 130,000 distinct CDR3 sequences, around 49% being singletons. This clonotype appeared many times. The CDR3 length is 15 residues. The germline V gene has CDR1 LGHNA and CDR2 YSLEER. V was trimmed by 0 bases and J by 6 bases, leaving 12 bases between them. The J gene is TRBJ1-5, the V gene TRBV4-3; D is uncertain. The sample consisted of sorted CD4+, CD8+, or CD8+CD57+ T cells (not recorded which) from PBMCs. This TCR was sampled from a human donor in good health, serving as a control. The CDR3 reads CASSQDPGNGQPQHF. For the CDR3, the DNA is TGCGCCAGCAGCCAAGATCCTGGGAATGGTCAGCCCCAGCATTTT.